One sample yielded the 4 T cell receptor beta chains listed below, sequenced in a study of cytomegalovirus exposure and HLA in healthy donors. The PCR used 60 Vbeta and 13 Jbeta primers. The assay was immunoSEQ multiplex PCR, and TCRdb's table has in-frame clones only and misses some. The sample has 100,000 to 150,000 clones, roughly 77% seen once; the top ten hold 4.5% to 5%. Material for sequencing was PBMCs. Every receptor here comes from a middle-aged man in good health and CMV-seropositive.

CDR3 in DNA: TGTGCCAGCAGCGTAAGCACTGGGCCGAACACCGGGGAGCTGTTTTTT. Translation gives CASSVSTGPNTGELFF. V usage is TRBV7-2 and J usage is TRBJ2-2; D is unclear. Germline V gene sequence: CDR1 SGHTA, CDR2 FQGNSA. CDR3 length equals 16 residues. Trimming shortened V by 5 bases and J by 0 bases, and 13 bases separated the two germline ends.

The chain combines TRBV6-5 with TRBJ1-2; 7 bases are shared with TRBD1. Looked up from germline, CDR1 is MNHEY and CDR2 is SVGAGI. Unmatched junction bases numbered 13, after V lost 7 bases and J lost 5 bases. The CDR3 length is 15 residues. The DNA of the CDR3 is TGTGCCAGCAAGACAGGGCTTTTGACTGGGTATGGCTACACCTTC. The encoded protein is CASKTGLLTGYGYTF.

The gene calls are TRBV4-3 and TRBJ2-7; possibly TRBD1 for D (6 bases). V lost 1 base and J lost 3, with 13 bases in between. Germline V gene data show CDR1 as LGHNA and CDR2 as YSLEER. The CDR3 covers 15 residues. CDR3 bases: TGCGCCAGCAGCCAAGGGCCCACAGGGTTCTACGAGCAGTACTTC. It yields the protein CASSQGPTGFYEQYF.

This clone was picked up a small number of times. The chain links TRBV5-1 to TRBJ2-1, with 9 bases lining up with TRBD2. The CDR3 runs to 16 residues. With V trimmed by 0 bases and J by 7 bases, 8 bases remained unmatched. Per germline, CDR1 SGHRS and CDR2 YFSETQ. The CDR3 loop is CASSLASGGLTNEQFF. As DNA, the CDR3 is TGCGCCAGCAGCTTGGCCAGCGGGGGGTTAACTAATGAGCAGTTCTTC.